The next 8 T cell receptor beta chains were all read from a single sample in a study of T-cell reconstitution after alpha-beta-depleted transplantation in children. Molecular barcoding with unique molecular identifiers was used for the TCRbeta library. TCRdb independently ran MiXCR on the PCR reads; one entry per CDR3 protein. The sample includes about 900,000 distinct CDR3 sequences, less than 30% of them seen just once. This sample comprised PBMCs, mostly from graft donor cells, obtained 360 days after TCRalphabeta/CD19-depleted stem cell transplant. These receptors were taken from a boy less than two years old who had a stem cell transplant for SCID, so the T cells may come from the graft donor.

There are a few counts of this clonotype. CDR3 DNA: TGTGCCATCAGTGAGCACGGGACAGGGGGCGCGAACATTCAGTACTTC. This sequence encodes CAISEHGTGGANIQYF. The chain couples TRBV10-3 to TRBJ2-4; 12 bases map to TRBD1. CDR3 length equals 16 residues. V lost 2 bases, J lost 7 bases, and 6 bases stayed unmatched. Germline V gives CDR1 ENHRY, CDR2 SYGVKD.

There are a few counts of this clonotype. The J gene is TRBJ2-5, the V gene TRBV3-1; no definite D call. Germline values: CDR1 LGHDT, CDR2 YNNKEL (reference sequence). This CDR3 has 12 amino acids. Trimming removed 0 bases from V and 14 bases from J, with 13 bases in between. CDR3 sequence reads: CASSQDPGKNYF. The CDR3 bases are TGTGCCAGCAGCCAAGATCCCGGTAAAAACTACTTC.

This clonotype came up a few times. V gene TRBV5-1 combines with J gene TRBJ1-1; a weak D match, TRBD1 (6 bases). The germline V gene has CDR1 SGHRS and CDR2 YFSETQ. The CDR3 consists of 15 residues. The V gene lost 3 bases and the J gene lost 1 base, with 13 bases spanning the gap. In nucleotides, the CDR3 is TGCGCCAGCAGCTATACAGGGTCCCCGAACACTGAAGCTTTCTTT. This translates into CASSYTGSPNTEAFF.

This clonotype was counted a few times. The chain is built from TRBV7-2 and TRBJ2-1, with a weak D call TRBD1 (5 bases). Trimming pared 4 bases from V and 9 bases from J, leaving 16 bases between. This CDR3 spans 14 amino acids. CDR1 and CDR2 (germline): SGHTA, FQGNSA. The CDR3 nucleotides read TGTGCCAGCAGCTCAGGGTGGCCGGCCTCTGAGCAGTTCTTC. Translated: CASSSGWPASEQFF.

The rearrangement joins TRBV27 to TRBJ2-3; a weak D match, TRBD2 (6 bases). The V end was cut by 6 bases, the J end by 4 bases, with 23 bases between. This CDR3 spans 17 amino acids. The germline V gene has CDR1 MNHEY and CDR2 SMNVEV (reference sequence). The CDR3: CASRGGPRDWRADTQYF. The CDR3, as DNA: TGTGCCAGCAGAGGAGGGCCCCGGGACTGGCGCGCAGATACGCAGTATTTT.

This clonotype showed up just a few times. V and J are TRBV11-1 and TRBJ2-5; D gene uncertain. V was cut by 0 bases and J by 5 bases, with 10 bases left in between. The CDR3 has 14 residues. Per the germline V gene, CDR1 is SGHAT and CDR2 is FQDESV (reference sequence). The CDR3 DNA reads TGTGCCAGCAGCTTAGCAGACTGGTCTGAGACCCAGTACTTC. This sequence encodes CASSLADWSETQYF.

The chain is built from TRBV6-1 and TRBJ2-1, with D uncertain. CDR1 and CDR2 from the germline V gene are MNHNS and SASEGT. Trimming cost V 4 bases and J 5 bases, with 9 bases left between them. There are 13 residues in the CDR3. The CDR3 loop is CASSGVLHNEQFF. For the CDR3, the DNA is TGTGCCAGCAGTGGGGTCCTACACAATGAGCAGTTCTTC.

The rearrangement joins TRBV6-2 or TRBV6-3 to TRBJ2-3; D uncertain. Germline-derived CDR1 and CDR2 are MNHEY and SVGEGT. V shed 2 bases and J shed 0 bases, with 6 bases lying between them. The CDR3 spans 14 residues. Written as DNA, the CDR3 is TGTGCCAGCAGTTACACAGCTAGCACAGATACGCAGTATTTT. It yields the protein CASSYTASTDTQYF.